Listed below are T cell receptor beta chains from one sample, sequenced in a study of CD8 T cells in ankylosing spondylitis. TCRdb used MiXCR to reprocess the 5' RACE reads, holding one entry per CDR3 protein. Here the sample spans around 25,000 distinct CDR3 sequences, roughly 13% being singletons. Sample: blood. These receptors were taken from a male donor with ankylosing spondylitis or in good health (not recorded which). The CDR3 runs from the conserved cysteine through the conserved F or W. Fields, in order: V gene, clone size, D gene, CDR3 length, J gene, CDR3 DNA, CDR3 protein. D genes are given only for firm matches. Expanded clones are given a class, and other clones once, few, many or no size at all.

V: TRBV2; size: NA; D: TRBD1; length: 15; J: TRBJ2-2; DNA: TGTGCCAGCAGCCTTGACAGGGGGCGCGACGGGGAGCTGTTTTTT; CDR3: CASSLDRGRDGELFF
V: TRBV5-1; size: NA; D: NA; length: 15; J: TRBJ1-1; DNA: TGCGCCAGCAGCTTGGTATCCGGTTGGAACACTGAAGCTTTCTTT; CDR3: CASSLVSGWNTEAFF
V: TRBV5-1; size: many; D: NA; length: 15; J: TRBJ2-2; DNA: TGCGCCAGCAGCTCGACTAACTCGAGGACCGGGGAGCTGTTTTTT; CDR3: CASSSTNSRTGELFF
V: TRBV20-1; size: few; D: TRBD2; length: 15; J: TRBJ2-7; DNA: TGCAGTGCTAGAGAAGGGACTAGCGGAAACTACGAGCAGTACTTC; CDR3: CSAREGTSGNYEQYF
V: TRBV7-2; size: many; D: NA; length: 13; J: TRBJ2-2; DNA: TGTGCCAGCAGCTTAATGGGCACCGGGGAGCTGTTTTTT; CDR3: CASSLMGTGELFF
V: TRBV6-2/TRBV6-3; size: NA; D: TRBD1; length: 13; J: TRBJ1-1; DNA: TGTGCCAGCAGTTTCAGAGGACAGGGTGAAGCTTTCTTT; CDR3: CASSFRGQGEAFF
V: TRBV6-2/TRBV6-3; size: many; D: NA; length: 15; J: TRBJ2-1; DNA: TGTGCCAGCAGTTACGGCCCAGGTAGGGGCAATGAGCAGTTCTTC; CDR3: CASSYGPGRGNEQFF
V: TRBV5-1; size: NA; D: NA; length: 19; J: TRBJ2-1; DNA: TGCGCCAGCAGCTTGGTATGGTCCCCGACAGCCAGCTCCTACAATGAGCAGTTCTTC; CDR3: CASSLVWSPTASSYNEQFF
V: TRBV11-2; size: NA; D: NA; length: 13; J: TRBJ1-6; DNA: TGTGCCAGCAGCTCTGGGCCTAATTCACCCCTCCACTTT; CDR3: CASSSGPNSPLHF
V: TRBV7-2; size: few; D: NA; length: 15; J: TRBJ2-2; DNA: TGTGCCAGCAGCTTAGCAGCCGGCCACACCGGGGAGCTGTTTTTT; CDR3: CASSLAAGHTGELFF
V: TRBV29-1; size: many; D: NA; length: 14; J: TRBJ2-1; DNA: TGCAGCGTTTCCTTGACAGGTATCTACAATGAGCAGTTCTTC; CDR3: CSVSLTGIYNEQFF
V: TRBV27; size: NA; D: TRBD1; length: 13; J: TRBJ2-7; DNA: TGTGCCAGCAAAGGACAGGGTGTATACGAGCAGTACTTC; CDR3: CASKGQGVYEQYF
V: TRBV4-3; size: NA; D: TRBD1; length: 16; J: TRBJ1-3; DNA: TGCGCCAGCAGCCGTTCCAGGGGGCAAGCTGGAAACACCATATATTTT; CDR3: CASSRSRGQAGNTIYF
V: TRBV7-2; size: NA; D: NA; length: 15; J: TRBJ2-3; DNA: TGTGCCAGCAGCTTGGTAGCGGAATCGGGGGATACGCAGTATTTT; CDR3: CASSLVAESGDTQYF
V: TRBV7-3; size: NA; D: NA; length: 16; J: TRBJ2-1; DNA: TGTGCCAGCAGCGCCCGTTTTCAGAGCTCCTACAATGAGCAGTTCTTC; CDR3: CASSARFQSSYNEQFF
V: TRBV7-8; size: few; D: NA; length: 12; J: TRBJ1-1; DNA: TGTGCCAGCAGCAGGGCAATGACTGAAGCTTTCTTT; CDR3: CASSRAMTEAFF
V: TRBV6-5; size: NA; D: NA; length: 18; J: TRBJ1-1; DNA: TGTGCCAGCAGTTATTCCAATCGAAGAGGCCGGGTGAACACTGAAGCTTTCTTT; CDR3: CASSYSNRRGRVNTEAFF
V: TRBV3-1; size: many; D: TRBD1; length: 15; J: TRBJ2-1; DNA: TGTGCCAGCAGGATCCGACAGGGTAAAGTCGATGAGCAGTTCTTC; CDR3: CASRIRQGKVDEQFF
V: TRBV3-1; size: many; D: NA; length: 16; J: TRBJ2-3; DNA: TGTGCCAGCAGCCAAGATACGGGACACCGCACAGATACGCAGTATTTT; CDR3: CASSQDTGHRTDTQYF
V: TRBV9; size: few; D: NA; length: 13; J: TRBJ2-7; DNA: TGTGCCAGCAGTAGGCAGGGTTTCGGCGAGCAGTACTTC; CDR3: CASSRQGFGEQYF
V: TRBV20-1; size: NA; D: TRBD2; length: 15; J: TRBJ2-3; DNA: TGCAGTGCTAGAGGGGTAGCGGGGTACACAGATACGCAGTATTTT; CDR3: CSARGVAGYTDTQYF
V: TRBV7-3; size: many; D: TRBD1; length: 15; J: TRBJ2-2; DNA: TGTGCCAGCAGCTTAACGGACAGGCTCACCGGGGAGCTGTTTTTT; CDR3: CASSLTDRLTGELFF
V: TRBV20-1; size: many; D: TRBD1; length: 16; J: TRBJ2-2; DNA: TGCAGTGCTAGAGACGCCGGGACAGCGAACACCGGGGAGCTGTTTTTT; CDR3: CSARDAGTANTGELFF
V: TRBV20-1; size: NA; D: TRBD1; length: 14; J: TRBJ2-2; DNA: TGCAGTGCCAAAGGACAGGGGAACACCGGGGAGCTGTTTTTT; CDR3: CSAKGQGNTGELFF
V: TRBV20-1; size: many; D: NA; length: 15; J: TRBJ2-3; DNA: TGCAGTGCTAGAGGGCACGCGGGGATTACAGATACGCAGTATTTT; CDR3: CSARGHAGITDTQYF
V: TRBV10-3; size: few; D: NA; length: 17; J: TRBJ2-1; DNA: TGTGCCATCAGTGACTCGACAGGAGCCTATCGGAGGAATGAGCAGTTCTTC; CDR3: CAISDSTGAYRRNEQFF
V: TRBV20-1; size: few; D: TRBD2; length: 14; J: TRBJ2-1; DNA: TGCAGTGCGTGGACTAGCGGGAGGGCCTATGAGCAGTTCTTC; CDR3: CSAWTSGRAYEQFF
V: TRBV20-1; size: many; D: NA; length: 13; J: TRBJ1-1; DNA: TGCAGTGCTAGGCAGGTGAGAGGGACTGAAGCTTTCTTT; CDR3: CSARQVRGTEAFF
V: TRBV20-1; size: many; D: NA; length: 14; J: TRBJ2-5; DNA: TGCAGTGCTAGAGCCGGGAGCCGTTTAGAGACCCAGTACTTC; CDR3: CSARAGSRLETQYF
V: TRBV7-9; size: few; D: TRBD2; length: 15; J: TRBJ2-1; DNA: TGTGCCAGCAGCCTTAGACTAGCGGAGAACAATGAGCAGTTCTTC; CDR3: CASSLRLAENNEQFF
V: TRBV20-1; size: NA; D: NA; length: 12; J: TRBJ2-1; DNA: TGCAGTGCTAGAGGCCCTTGGGGGGAGCAGTTCTTC; CDR3: CSARGPWGEQFF
V: TRBV27; size: many; D: NA; length: 15; J: TRBJ2-2; DNA: TGTGCCAGCAGTATATCGGGGCCGGGGACCGGGGAGCTGTTTTTT; CDR3: CASSISGPGTGELFF
V: TRBV7-2; size: NA; D: NA; length: 13; J: TRBJ2-7; DNA: TGTGCCAGCAGCCCTACAAGCGGCTACGAGCAGTACTTC; CDR3: CASSPTSGYEQYF
V: TRBV12-3/TRBV12-4; size: many; D: TRBD1; length: 14; J: TRBJ2-7; DNA: TGTGCCAGCAGCGGGGACAGACAGTCCTACGAGCAGTACTTC; CDR3: CASSGDRQSYEQYF
V: TRBV3-1; size: many; D: NA; length: 16; J: TRBJ1-3; DNA: TGTGCCAGCAGCCGATCCGGGGCCCTCTCTGGAAACACCATATATTTT; CDR3: CASSRSGALSGNTIYF
V: TRBV29-1; size: few; D: NA; length: 12; J: TRBJ2-1; DNA: TGCAGCGTTGAGTCGGGGGCAGGTGAGCAGTTCTTC; CDR3: CSVESGAGEQFF
V: TRBV6-4; size: many; D: TRBD2; length: 14; J: TRBJ2-3; DNA: TGTGCCAGCAGAGGGACTAGCGGGGATGATACGCAGTATTTT; CDR3: CASRGTSGDDTQYF
V: TRBV11-2; size: NA; D: NA; length: 15; J: TRBJ2-2; DNA: TGTGCCAGCAGCTGGGGACGGCAGAACACCGGGGAGCTGTTTTTT; CDR3: CASSWGRQNTGELFF
V: TRBV5-1; size: NA; D: TRBD1; length: 15; J: TRBJ1-6; DNA: TGCGCCAGCAGCTTGCCGGGACAGGGGAATTCACCCCTCCACTTT; CDR3: CASSLPGQGNSPLHF
V: TRBV6-1; size: NA; D: TRBD2; length: 13; J: TRBJ2-1; DNA: TGTGCCAGCAGTGCCGGGACTAGCGGGCCTCAGTTCTTC; CDR3: CASSAGTSGPQFF
V: TRBV7-3; size: many; D: NA; length: 14; J: TRBJ2-3; DNA: TGTGCCAGCAGCTTATCTGGGTTGGCGGATACGCAGTATTTT; CDR3: CASSLSGLADTQYF
V: TRBV27; size: few; D: TRBD2; length: 15; J: TRBJ2-3; DNA: TGTGCCAGCTCCCGTCGTAGCGGGGGGGCAGATACGCAGTATTTT; CDR3: CASSRRSGGADTQYF
V: TRBV29-1; size: few; D: NA; length: 12; J: TRBJ1-4; DNA: TGCAGCGTTGAAGATCCGGGGGAAAAACTGTTTTTT; CDR3: CSVEDPGEKLFF
V: TRBV5-1; size: many; D: NA; length: 13; J: TRBJ2-7; DNA: TGCGCCAGCAGCTTGACACCCTCCTACGAGCAGTACTTC; CDR3: CASSLTPSYEQYF
V: TRBV28; size: few; D: NA; length: 14; J: TRBJ2-7; DNA: TGTGCCAGCAGTTTGGAGGGGGCTACCTACGAGCAGTACTTC; CDR3: CASSLEGATYEQYF
V: TRBV10-3; size: many; D: NA; length: 11; J: TRBJ2-7; DNA: TGTGCCATCAGCAGTATGGTTGAGCAGTACTTC; CDR3: CAISSMVEQYF
V: TRBV6-2/TRBV6-3; size: NA; D: NA; length: 17; J: TRBJ2-1; DNA: TGTGCCAGCAGTTGGTCCGAGGGGAGCCGGAGCGGCAATGAGCAGTTCTTC; CDR3: CASSWSEGSRSGNEQFF
V: TRBV20-1; size: NA; D: NA; length: 13; J: TRBJ2-1; DNA: TGCAGTGCTAGACAGGGGACCCACAATGAGCAGTTCTTC; CDR3: CSARQGTHNEQFF
V: TRBV20-1; size: few; D: TRBD1; length: 15; J: TRBJ2-3; DNA: TGCAGTGCTAGACTTACAGGGGGCGCATTAGATACGCAGTATTTT; CDR3: CSARLTGGALDTQYF
V: TRBV10-3; size: many; D: NA; length: 15; J: TRBJ1-1; DNA: TGTGCCATCAGGTCGGTGATGGGGGGTCGCACTGAAGCTTTCTTT; CDR3: CAIRSVMGGRTEAFF
V: TRBV29-1; size: NA; D: TRBD1; length: 16; J: TRBJ2-6; DNA: TGCAGCGTTGAGGGACAGGGGATGTCTGGGGCCAACGTCCTGACTTTC; CDR3: CSVEGQGMSGANVLTF
V: TRBV5-1; size: many; D: NA; length: 15; J: TRBJ2-2; DNA: TGCGCCAGCAGCTTGACCACACGGTACACCGGGGAGCTGTTTTTT; CDR3: CASSLTTRYTGELFF
V: TRBV7-3; size: many; D: TRBD2; length: 14; J: TRBJ2-1; DNA: TGTGCCAGCGGCCTCAGTGGCGGGAGAGGAGAGCAGTTCTTC; CDR3: CASGLSGGRGEQFF
V: TRBV28; size: few; D: NA; length: 16; J: TRBJ1-4; DNA: TGTGCCAGCAGTTGGGCCATTACAAACAAAGGGGAAAAACTGTTTTTT; CDR3: CASSWAITNKGEKLFF
V: TRBV12-3/TRBV12-4; size: NA; D: TRBD1; length: 15; J: TRBJ2-2; DNA: TGTGCCATTCCAACCGGGACAGGGAACACCGGGGAGCTGTTTTTT; CDR3: CAIPTGTGNTGELFF